The clone carrying this T cell receptor (beta chain) was observed a few times. With V trimmed by 3 bases and J by 5 bases, 8 bases remained unmatched. The germline V gene has CDR1 KGHSH and CDR2 LQKENI. The CDR3 has 16 residues. TCRdb itself ran the 5' RACE reads through MiXCR, one entry per CDR3 protein. The sample yields about 350,000 distinct CDR3 sequences, approximately 15% seen once. This entry comes from a study of T-cell memory formation after mild COVID-19. The V call is TRBV18, the J call TRBJ2-2; 8 positions agree with TRBD2. The clonotype originates from a man between 18 and 29 years old who had mild COVID-19 (a few samples of this study predate the infection). Cell type and time point are not known. The sample comprised PBMCs or a T cell subset sorted from them (not recorded which). CDR3 coding DNA: TGTGCCAGCTCACCGCCGGGACTAGGTCGGACCGGGGAGCTGTTTTTT. This sequence encodes CASSPPGLGRTGELFF. Variable domain in full (rest from reference TRBV18 and TRBJ2-2): NAGVMQNPRHLVRRRGQEARLRCSPMKGHSHVYWYRQLPEEGLKFMVYLQKENIIDESGMPKERFSAEFPKEGPSILRIQQVVRGDSAAYFCASSPPGLGRTGELFFGEGSRLTVL.